This T cell receptor (beta chain) was obtained from a study of Tregs in tolerant kidney transplant recipients. Study-level findings and limits: Biological reproducibility was not directly addressed in this study. Findings come from small patient numbers and require larger validation. Some patients' samples used different primers over time, so nucleotide sequences weren't comparable. In tolerant patients, donor-specific Tregs outgrew total Tregs, suggesting antigen-driven expansion.

Recipients received nonmyeloablative bone marrow transplants from related graft donors, with transient mixed chimerism. Generated by immunoSEQ multiplex PCR, the TCRdb table keeps only in-frame clones and is missing some. This sample carries 80,000 or so clones, around 90% of them seen once, and the ten largest clones take 1.5% to 2%. A word on this clone: Its antigen is still unknown.

This CDR3 contains 18 residues. CDR1 and CDR2 (germline): SGHTA, FQGTGA. The V end was cut by 1 base, the J end by 2 bases, with 15 bases between. This sample comprised CD4+ T cells from blood (PBMCs), obtained 24 months after the transplant. The receptor was derived from a human patient who received a combined kidney and bone marrow transplant. Some T cells may arise from the graft donor. V usage is TRBV7-3 and J usage is TRBJ2-6; D remains ambiguous. The CDR3 nucleotides are TGTGCCAGCAGCTTAAGGCCCCCCACAATCGCTGGGGCCAACGTCCTGACTTTC. Translated: CASSLRPPTIAGANVLTF. Full variable domain (missing parts from reference TRBV7-3 and TRBJ2-6): GAGVSQTPSNKVTEKGKYVELRCDPISGHTALYWYRQSLGQGPEFLIYFQGTGAADDSGLPNDRFFAVRPEGSVSTLKIQRTERGDSAVYLCASSLRPPTIAGANVLTFGAGSRLTVL.